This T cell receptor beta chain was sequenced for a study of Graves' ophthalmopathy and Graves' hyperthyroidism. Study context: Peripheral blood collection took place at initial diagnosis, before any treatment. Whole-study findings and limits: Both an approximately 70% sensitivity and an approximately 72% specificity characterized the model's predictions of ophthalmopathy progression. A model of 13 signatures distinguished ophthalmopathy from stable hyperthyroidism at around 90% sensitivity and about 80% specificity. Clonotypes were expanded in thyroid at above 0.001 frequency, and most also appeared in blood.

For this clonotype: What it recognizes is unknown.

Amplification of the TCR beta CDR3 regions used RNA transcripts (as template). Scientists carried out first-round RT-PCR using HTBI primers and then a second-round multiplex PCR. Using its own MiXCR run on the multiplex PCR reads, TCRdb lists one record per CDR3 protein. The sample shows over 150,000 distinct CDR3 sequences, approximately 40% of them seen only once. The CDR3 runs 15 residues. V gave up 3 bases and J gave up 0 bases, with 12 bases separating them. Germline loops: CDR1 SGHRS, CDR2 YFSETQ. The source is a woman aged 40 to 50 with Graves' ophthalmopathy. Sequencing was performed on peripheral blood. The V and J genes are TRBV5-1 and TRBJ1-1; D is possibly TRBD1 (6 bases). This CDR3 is CASSSAGGMNTEAFF. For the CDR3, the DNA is TGCGCCAGCAGCTCGGCGGGGGGCATGAACACTGAAGCTTTCTTT.